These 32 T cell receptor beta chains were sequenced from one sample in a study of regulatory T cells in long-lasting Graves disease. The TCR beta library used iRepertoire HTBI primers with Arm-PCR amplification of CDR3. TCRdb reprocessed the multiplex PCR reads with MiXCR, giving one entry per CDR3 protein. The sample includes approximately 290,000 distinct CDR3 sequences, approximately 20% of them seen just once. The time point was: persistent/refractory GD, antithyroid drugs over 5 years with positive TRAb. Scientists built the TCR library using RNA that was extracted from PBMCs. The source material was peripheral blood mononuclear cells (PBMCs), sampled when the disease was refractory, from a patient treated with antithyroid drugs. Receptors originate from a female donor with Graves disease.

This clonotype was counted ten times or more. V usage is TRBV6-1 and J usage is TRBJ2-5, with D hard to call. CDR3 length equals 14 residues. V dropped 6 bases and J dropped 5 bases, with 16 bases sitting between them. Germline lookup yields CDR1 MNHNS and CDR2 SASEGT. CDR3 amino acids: CASSGALIGETQYF. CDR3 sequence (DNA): TGTGCCAGCAGCGGAGCGTTAATCGGGGAGACCCAGTACTTC.

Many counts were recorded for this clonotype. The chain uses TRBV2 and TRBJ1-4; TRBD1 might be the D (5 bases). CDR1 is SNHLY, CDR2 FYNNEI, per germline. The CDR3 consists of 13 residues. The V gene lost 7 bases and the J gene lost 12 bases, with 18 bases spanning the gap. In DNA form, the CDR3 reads TGTGCCAGCACGGGGGGTGGGCGGGCGGAACTGTTTTTT. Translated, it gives CASTGGGRAELFF.

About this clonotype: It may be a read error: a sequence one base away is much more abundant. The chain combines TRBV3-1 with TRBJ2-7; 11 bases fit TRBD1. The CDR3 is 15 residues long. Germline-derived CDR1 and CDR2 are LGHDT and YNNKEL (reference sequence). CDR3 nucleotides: TGTACCAGCAGCCAAGGGACAGGGGGCTCCTACGAGCAGTACTTC. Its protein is CTSSQGTGGSYEQYF.

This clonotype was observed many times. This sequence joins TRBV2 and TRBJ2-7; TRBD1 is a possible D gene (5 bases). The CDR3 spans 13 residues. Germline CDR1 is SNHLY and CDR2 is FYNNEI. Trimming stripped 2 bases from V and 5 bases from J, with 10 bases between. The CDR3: CASSELWGHEQYF. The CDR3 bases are TGTGCCAGCAGTGAATTGTGGGGCCACGAGCAGTACTTC.

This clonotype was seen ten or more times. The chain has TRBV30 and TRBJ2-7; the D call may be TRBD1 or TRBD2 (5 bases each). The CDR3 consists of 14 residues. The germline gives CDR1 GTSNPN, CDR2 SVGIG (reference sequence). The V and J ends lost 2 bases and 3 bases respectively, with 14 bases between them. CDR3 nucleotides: TGTGCCTGGAGTTTCACACTAGGGGACTACGAGCAGTACTTC. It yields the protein CAWSFTLGDYEQYF.

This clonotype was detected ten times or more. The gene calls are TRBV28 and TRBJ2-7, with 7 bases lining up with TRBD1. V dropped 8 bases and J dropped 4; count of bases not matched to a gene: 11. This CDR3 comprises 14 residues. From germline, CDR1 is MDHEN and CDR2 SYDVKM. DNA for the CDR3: TGTGCCAGCCGACCCGGGACAGCAGATTACGAGCAGTACTTC. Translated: CASRPGTADYEQYF. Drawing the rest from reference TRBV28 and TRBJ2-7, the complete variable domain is DVKVTQSSRYLVKRTGEKVFLECVQDMDHENMFWYRQDPGLGLRLIYFSYDVKMKEKGDIPEGYSVSREKKERFSLILESASTNQTSMYLCASRPGTADYEQYFGPGTRLTVT.

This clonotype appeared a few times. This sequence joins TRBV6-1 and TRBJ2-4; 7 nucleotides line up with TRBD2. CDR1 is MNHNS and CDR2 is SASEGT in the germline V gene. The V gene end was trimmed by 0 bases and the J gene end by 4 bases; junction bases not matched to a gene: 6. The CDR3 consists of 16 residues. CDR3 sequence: CASSEARLAEKNIQYF. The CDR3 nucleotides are TGTGCCAGCAGTGAAGCGCGGCTAGCGGAAAAAAACATTCAGTACTTC.

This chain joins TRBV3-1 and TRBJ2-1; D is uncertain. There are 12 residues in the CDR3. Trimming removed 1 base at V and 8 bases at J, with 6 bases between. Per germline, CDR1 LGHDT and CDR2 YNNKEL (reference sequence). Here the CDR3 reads CASSQVNYEQFF. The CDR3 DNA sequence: TGTGCCAGCAGCCAAGTAAACTATGAGCAGTTCTTC.

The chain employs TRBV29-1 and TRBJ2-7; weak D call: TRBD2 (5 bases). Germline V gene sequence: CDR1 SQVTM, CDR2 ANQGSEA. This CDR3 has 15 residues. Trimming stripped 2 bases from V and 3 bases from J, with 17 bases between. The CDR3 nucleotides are TGCAGCGTTGAAAATAGTGTCAGCGGAATCTACGAGCAGTACTTC. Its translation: CSVENSVSGIYEQYF.

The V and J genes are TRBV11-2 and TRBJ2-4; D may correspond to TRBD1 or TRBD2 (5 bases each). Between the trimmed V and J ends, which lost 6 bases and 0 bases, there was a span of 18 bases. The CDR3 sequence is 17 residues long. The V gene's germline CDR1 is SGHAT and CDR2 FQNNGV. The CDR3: CASSPTGANVAKNIQYF. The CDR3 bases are TGTGCCAGCAGTCCTACCGGGGCTAATGTAGCCAAAAACATTCAGTACTTC.

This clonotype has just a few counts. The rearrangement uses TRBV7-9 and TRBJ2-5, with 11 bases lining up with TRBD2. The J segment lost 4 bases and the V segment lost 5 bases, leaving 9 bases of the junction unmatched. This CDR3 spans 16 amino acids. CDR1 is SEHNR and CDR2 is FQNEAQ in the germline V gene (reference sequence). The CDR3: CASSPRTSGRLETQYF. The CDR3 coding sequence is TGTGCCAGCAGCCCGAGGACTAGCGGGCGATTAGAGACCCAGTACTTC.

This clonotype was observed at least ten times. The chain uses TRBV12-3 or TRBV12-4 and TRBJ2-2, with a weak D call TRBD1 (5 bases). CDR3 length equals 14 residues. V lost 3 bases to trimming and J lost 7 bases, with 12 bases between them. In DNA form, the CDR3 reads TGTGCCAGCAGTTTGGACATGACCCACGGGGAGCTGTTTTTT. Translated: CASSLDMTHGELFF.

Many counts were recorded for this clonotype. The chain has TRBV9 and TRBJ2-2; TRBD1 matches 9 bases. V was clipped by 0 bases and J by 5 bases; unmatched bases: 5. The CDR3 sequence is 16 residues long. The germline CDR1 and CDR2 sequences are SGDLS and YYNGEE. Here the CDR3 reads CASSVAGTGKTGELFF. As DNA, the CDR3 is TGTGCCAGCAGCGTAGCCGGGACAGGGAAGACCGGGGAGCTGTTTTTT.

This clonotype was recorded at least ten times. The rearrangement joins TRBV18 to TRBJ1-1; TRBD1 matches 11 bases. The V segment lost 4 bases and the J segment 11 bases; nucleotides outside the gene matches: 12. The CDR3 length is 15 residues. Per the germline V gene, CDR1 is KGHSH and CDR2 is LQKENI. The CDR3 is CASSQTGTGGEAAFF. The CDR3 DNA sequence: TGTGCCAGCTCACAGACCGGGACAGGGGGAGAGGCGGCTTTCTTT.

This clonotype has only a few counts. Here the CDR3 DNA reads TGTGCCAGTAGCGCGGGCCTCGGGTCCTACGAGCAGTACTTC. This gives the protein CASSAGLGSYEQYF. The chain has TRBV19 and TRBJ2-7, with a possible D match to TRBD2 (5 bases). CDR3 length: 14 residues. The germline V gene has CDR1 LNHDA and CDR2 SQIVND (reference sequence). V lost 6 bases, J lost 1 base, and 13 bases lay in between.

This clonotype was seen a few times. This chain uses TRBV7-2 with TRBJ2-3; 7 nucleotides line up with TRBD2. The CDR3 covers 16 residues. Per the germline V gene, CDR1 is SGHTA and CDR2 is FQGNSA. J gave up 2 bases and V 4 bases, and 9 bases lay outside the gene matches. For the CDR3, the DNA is TGTGCCAGCAGCTCCGGGGGACTAACCGACACAGATACGCAGTATTTT. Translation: CASSSGGLTDTDTQYF.

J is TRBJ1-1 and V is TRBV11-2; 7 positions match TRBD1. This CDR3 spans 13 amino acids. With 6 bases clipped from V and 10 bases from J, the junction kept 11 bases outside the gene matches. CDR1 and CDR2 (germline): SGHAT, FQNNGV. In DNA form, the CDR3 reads TGTGCCAGCAGTCCCAGACAGGGAGGTGCAGCTTTCTTT. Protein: CASSPRQGGAAFF.

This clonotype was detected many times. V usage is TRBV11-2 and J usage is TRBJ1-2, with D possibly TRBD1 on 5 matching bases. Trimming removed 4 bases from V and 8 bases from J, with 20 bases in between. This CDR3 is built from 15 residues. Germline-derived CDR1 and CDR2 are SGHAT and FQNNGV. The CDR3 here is CASSSLNRRGGGYTF. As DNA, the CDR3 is TGTGCCAGCAGCTCCCTAAACAGGAGGGGAGGGGGCTACACCTTC.

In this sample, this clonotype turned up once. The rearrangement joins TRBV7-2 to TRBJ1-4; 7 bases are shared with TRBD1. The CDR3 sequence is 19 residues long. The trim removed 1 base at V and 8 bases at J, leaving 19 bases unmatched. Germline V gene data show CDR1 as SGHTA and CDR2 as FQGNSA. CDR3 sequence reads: CASSLVPIPTGPDKEKLFF. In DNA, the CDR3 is TGTGCCAGCAGCTTAGTCCCCATCCCGACAGGGCCCGACAAGGAAAAACTGTTTTTT.

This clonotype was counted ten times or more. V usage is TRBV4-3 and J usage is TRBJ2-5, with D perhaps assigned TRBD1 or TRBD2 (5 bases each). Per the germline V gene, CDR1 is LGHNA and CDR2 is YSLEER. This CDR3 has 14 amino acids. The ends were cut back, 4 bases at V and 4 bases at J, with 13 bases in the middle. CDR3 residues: CASSPGRHAETQYF. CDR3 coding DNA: TGCGCCAGCAGCCCGGGACGTCATGCAGAGACCCAGTACTTC.

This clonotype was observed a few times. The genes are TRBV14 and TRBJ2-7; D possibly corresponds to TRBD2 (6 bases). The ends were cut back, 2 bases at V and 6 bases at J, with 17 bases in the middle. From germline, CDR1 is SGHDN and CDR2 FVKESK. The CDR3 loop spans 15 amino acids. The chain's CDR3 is CASSQQLGVEGEQYF. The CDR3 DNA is TGTGCCAGCAGCCAACAACTGGGGGTGGAGGGCGAGCAGTACTTC.

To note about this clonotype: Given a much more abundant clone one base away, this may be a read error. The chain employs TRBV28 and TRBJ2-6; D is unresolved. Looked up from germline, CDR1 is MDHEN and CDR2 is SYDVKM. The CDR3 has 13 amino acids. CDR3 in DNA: TGTGCCAACAGTTTTATTGGGGCCAACGTCCTGACTTTC. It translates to CANSFIGANVLTF.

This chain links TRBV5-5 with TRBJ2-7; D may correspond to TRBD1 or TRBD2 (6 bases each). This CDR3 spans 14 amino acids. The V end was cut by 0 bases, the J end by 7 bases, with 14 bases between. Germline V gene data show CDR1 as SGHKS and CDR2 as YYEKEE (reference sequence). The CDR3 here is CASSLGGTPYEQYF. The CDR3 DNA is TGTGCCAGCAGCTTGGGCGGGACACCTTATGAGCAGTACTTC.

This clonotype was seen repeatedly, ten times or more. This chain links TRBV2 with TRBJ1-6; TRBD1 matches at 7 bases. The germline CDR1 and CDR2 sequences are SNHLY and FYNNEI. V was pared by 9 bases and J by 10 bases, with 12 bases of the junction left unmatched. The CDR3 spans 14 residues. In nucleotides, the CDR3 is TGTGCCAGAAGATTTGACAGGGAAGGATCACCCCTCCACTTT. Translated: CARRFDREGSPLHF.

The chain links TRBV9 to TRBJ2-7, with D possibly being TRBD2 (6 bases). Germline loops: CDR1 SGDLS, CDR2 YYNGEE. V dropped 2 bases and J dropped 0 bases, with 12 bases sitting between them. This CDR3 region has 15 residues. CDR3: CASSVGASDSYEQYF. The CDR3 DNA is TGTGCCAGCAGCGTGGGAGCTAGCGACTCCTACGAGCAGTACTTC.

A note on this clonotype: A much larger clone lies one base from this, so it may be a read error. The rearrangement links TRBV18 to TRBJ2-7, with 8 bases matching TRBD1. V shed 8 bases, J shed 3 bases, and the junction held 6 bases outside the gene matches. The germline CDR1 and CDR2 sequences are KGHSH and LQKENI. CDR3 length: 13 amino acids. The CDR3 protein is CASSEGQDYEQYF. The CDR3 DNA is TGTGCCAGCAGTGAGGGACAGGACTACGAGCAGTACTTC.

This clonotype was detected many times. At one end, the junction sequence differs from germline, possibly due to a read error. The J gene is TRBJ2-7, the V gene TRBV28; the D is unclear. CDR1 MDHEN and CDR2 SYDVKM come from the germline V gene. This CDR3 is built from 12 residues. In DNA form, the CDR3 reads TGTGCCAGCAGTTCAACCTCCGACGAGCAGTACTTC. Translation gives CASSSTSDEQYF. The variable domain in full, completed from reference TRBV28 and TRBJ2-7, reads DVKVTQSSRYLVKRTGEKVFLECVQDMDHENMFWYRQDPGLGLRLIYFSYDVKMKEKGDIPEGYSVSREKKERFSLILESASTNQTSMYLCASSSTSDEQYFGPGTRLTVT.

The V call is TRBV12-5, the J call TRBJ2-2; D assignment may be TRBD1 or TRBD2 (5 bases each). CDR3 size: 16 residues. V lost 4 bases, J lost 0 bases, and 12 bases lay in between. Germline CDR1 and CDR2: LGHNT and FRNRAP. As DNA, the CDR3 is TGTGCTAGTGGTTGGACGGGACGGTCGAACACCGGGGAGCTGTTTTTT. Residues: CASGWTGRSNTGELFF. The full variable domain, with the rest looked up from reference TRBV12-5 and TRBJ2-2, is DARVTQTPRHKVTEMGQEVTMRCQPILGHNTVFWYRQTMMQGLELLAYFRNRAPLDDSGMPKDRFSAEMPDATLATLKIQPSEPRDSAVYFCASGWTGRSNTGELFFGEGSRLTVL.

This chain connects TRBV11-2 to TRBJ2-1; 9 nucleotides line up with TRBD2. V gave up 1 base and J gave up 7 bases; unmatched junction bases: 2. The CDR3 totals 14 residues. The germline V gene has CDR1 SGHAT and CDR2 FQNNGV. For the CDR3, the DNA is TGTGCCAGCAGCTTAGGACTAGCGGAAAATGAGCAGTTCTTC. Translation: CASSLGLAENEQFF.

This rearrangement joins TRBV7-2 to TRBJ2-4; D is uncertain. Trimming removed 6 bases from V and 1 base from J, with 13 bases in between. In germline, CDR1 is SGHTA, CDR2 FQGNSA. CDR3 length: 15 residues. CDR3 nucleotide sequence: TGTGCCAGCAGTCGTTATGGAGAGGCCAAAAACATTCAGTACTTC. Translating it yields CASSRYGEAKNIQYF.

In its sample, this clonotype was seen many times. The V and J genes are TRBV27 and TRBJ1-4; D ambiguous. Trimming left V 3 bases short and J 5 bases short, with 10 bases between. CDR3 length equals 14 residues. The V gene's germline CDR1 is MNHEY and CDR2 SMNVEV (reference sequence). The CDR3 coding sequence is TGTGCCAGCAGTTTGGGCACAAACAATGAAAAACTGTTTTTT. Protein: CASSLGTNNEKLFF.

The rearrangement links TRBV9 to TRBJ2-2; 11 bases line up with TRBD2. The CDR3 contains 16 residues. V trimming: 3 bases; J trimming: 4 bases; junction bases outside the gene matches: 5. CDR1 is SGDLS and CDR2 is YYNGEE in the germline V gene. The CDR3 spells CASSARLAGSTGELFF. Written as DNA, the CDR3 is TGTGCCAGCAGCGCAAGACTAGCGGGGAGCACCGGGGAGCTGTTTTTT. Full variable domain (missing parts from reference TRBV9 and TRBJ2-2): DSGVTQTPKHLITATGQRVTLRCSPRSGDLSVYWYQQSLDQGLQFLIQYYNGEERAKGNILERFSAQQFPDLHSELNLSSLELGDSALYFCASSARLAGSTGELFFGEGSRLTVL.